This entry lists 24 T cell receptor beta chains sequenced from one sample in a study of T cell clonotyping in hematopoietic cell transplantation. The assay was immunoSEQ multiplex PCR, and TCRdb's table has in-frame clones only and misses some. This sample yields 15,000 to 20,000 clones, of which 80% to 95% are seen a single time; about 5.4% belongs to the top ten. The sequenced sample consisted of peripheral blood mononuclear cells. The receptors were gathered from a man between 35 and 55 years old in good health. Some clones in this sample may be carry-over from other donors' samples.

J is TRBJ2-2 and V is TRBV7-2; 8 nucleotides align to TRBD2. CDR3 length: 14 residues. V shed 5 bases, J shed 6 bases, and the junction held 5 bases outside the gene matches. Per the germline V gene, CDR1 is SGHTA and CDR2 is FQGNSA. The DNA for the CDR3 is TGTGCCAGCAGCCGGGGGGGCTCGGCCGGGGAGCTGTTTTTT. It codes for CASSRGGSAGELFF.

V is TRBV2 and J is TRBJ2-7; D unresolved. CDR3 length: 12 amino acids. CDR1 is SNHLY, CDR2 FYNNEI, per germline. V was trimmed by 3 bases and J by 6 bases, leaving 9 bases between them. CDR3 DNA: TGTGCCAGCAGTGACGAGTGGAGCGAGCAGTACTTC. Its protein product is CASSDEWSEQYF.

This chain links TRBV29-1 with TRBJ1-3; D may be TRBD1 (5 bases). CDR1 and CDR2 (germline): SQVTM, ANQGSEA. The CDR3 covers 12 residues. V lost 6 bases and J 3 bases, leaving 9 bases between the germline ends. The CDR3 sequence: CSVLDIGNTIYF. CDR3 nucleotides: TGCAGCGTCCTGGACATTGGAAACACCATATATTTT.

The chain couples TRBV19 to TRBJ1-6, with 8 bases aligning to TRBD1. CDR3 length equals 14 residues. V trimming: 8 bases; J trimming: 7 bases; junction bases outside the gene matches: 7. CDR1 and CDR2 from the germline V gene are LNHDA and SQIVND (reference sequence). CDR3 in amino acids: CASSERQGNSPLHF. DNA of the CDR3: TGTGCCAGTTCTGAGAGACAGGGGAATTCACCCCTCCACTTT.

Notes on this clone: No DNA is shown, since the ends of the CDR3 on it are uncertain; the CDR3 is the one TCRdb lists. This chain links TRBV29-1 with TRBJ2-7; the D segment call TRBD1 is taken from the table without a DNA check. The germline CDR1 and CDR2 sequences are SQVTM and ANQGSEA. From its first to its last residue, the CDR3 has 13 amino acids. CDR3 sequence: CSVGPGQGNEQYF.

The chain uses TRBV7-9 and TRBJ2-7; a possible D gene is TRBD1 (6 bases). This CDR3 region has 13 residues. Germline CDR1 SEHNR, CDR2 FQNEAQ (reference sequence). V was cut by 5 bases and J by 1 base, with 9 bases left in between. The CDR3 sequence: CASSIGQSYEQYF. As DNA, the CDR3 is TGTGCCAGCAGCATCGGACAGTCCTACGAGCAGTACTTC.

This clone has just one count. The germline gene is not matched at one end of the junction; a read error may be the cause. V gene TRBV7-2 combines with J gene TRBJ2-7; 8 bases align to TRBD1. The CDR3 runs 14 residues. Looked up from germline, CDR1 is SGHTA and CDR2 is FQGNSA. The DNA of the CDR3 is TGTGCCAGCAGCTTTCAGGGGGCGAGCCCTGAGCCGTACTTC. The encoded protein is CASSFQGASPEPYF. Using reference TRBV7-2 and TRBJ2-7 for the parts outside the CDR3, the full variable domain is GAGVSQSPSNKVTEKGKDVELRCDPISGHTALYWYRQSLGQGLEFLIYFQGNSAPDKSGLPSDRFSAERTGGSVSTLTIQRTQQEDSAVYLCASSFQGASPEPYFGPGTRLTVT.

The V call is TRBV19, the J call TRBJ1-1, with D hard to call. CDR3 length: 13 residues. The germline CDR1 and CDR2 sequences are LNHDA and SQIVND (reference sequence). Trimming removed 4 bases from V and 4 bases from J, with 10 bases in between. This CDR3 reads CASSKWGATEAFF. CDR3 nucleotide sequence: TGTGCCAGTAGTAAGTGGGGTGCCACTGAAGCTTTCTTT.

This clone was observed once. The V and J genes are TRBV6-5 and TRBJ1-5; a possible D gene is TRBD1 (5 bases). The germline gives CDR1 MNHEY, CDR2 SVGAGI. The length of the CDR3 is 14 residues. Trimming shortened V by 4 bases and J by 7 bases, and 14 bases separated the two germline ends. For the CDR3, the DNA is TGTGCCAGCAGTTTAACGGGGGTTTGGCAGCCCCAGCATTTT. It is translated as CASSLTGVWQPQHF.

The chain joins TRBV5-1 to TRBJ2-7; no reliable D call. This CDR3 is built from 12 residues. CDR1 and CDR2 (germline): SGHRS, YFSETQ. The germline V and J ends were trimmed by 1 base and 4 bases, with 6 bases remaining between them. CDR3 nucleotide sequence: TGCGCCAGCAGCTTGCCAGGTTACGAGCAGTACTTC. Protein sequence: CASSLPGYEQYF.

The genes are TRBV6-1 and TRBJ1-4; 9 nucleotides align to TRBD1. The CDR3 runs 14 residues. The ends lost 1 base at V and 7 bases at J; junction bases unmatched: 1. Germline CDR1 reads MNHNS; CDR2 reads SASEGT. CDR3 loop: CASSEGTGVEKLFF. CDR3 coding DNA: TGTGCCAGCAGTGAAGGGACAGGGGTTGAAAAACTGTTTTTT.

The CDR3 here is CASSRQGSYGYTF. CDR3 bases: TGTGCCAGCAGCCGACAGGGATCCTATGGCTACACCTTC. The rearrangement links TRBV6-5 to TRBJ1-2; 7 bases are a match to TRBD1. This CDR3 has 13 residues. Germline loops: CDR1 MNHEY, CDR2 SVGAGI. J was trimmed by 4 bases and V by 6 bases; bases with no gene match: 5.

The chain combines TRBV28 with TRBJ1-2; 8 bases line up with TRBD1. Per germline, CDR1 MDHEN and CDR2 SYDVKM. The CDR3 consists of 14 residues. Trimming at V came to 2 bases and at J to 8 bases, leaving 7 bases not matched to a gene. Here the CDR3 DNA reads TGTGCCAGCAGTTTAGGACAGGGAAAGGGGGGCTACACCTTC. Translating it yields CASSLGQGKGGYTF.

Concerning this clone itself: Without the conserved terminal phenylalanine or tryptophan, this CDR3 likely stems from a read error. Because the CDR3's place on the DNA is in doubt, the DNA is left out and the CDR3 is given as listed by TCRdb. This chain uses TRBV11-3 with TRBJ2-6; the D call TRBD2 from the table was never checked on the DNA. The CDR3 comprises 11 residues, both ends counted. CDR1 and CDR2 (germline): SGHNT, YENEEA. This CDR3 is CASSPRVTTEE.

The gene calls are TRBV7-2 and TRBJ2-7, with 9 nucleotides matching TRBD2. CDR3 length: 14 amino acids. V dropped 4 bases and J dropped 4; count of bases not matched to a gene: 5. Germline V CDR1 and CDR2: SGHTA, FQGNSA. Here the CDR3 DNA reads TGTGCCAGCAGCTCCGGGACTAGCCGGTACGAGCAGTACTTC. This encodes CASSSGTSRYEQYF.

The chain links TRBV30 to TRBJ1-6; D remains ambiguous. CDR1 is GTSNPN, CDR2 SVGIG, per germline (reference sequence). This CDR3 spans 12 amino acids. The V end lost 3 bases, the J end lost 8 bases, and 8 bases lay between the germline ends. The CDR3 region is CAWSWEDSPLHF. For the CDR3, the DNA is TGTGCCTGGAGCTGGGAGGATTCACCCCTCCACTTT.

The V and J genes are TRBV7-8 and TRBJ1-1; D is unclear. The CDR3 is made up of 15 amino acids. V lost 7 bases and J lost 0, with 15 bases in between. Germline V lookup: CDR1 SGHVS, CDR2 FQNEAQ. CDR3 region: CASMASGLVNTEAFF. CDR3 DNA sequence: TGTGCCAGCATGGCCTCGGGCCTGGTGAACACTGAAGCTTTCTTT. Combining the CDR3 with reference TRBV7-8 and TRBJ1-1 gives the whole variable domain GAGVSQSPRYKVAKRGQDVALRCDPISGHVSLFWYQQALGQGPEFLTYFQNEAQLDKSGLPSDRFFAERPEGSVSTLKIQRTQQEDSAVYLCASMASGLVNTEAFFGQGTRLTVV.

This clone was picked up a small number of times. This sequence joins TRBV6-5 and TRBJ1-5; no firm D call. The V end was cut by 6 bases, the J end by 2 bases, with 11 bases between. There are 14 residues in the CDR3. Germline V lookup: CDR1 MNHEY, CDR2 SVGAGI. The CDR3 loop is CASSLRERNQPQHF. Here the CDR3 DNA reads TGTGCCAGCAGCCTCCGGGAGCGCAATCAGCCCCAGCATTTT.

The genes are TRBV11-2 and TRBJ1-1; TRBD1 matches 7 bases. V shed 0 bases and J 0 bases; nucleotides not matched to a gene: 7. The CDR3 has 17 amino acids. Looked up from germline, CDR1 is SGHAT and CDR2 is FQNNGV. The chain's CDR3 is CASSLDLSGGMNTEAFF. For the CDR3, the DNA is TGTGCCAGCAGCTTAGATTTGTCAGGGGGAATGAACACTGAAGCTTTCTTT.

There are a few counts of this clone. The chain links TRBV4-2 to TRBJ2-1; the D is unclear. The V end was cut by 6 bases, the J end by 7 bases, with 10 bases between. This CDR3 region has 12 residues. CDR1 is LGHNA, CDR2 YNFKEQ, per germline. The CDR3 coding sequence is TGTGCCAGCAGTCGCGCGGAGAATGAGCAGTTCTTC. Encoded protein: CASSRAENEQFF.

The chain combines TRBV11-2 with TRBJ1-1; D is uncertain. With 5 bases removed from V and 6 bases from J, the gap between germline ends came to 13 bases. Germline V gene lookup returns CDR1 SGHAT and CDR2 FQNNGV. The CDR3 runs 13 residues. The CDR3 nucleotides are TGTGCCAGCAGCCCCGGACTTAGGGCTGAAGCTTTCTTT. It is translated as CASSPGLRAEAFF.

Here the CDR3 DNA reads TGCGCCAGCAGCCAGACTAGCGGGGGGGCAGCCAAAAACATTCAGTACTTC. Its translation is CASSQTSGGAAKNIQYF. The V and J genes are TRBV4-3 and TRBJ2-4, with 14 positions matching TRBD2. The CDR3 covers 17 residues. J was trimmed by 0 bases and V by 3 bases; bases with no gene match: 1. Germline values: CDR1 LGHNA, CDR2 YSLEER.

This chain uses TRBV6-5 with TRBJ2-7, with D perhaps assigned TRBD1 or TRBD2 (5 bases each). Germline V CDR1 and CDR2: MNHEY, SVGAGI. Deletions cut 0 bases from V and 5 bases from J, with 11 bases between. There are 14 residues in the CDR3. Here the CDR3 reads CASSYSNVGDEQYF. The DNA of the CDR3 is TGTGCCAGCAGTTACTCGAATGTGGGGGACGAGCAGTACTTC.

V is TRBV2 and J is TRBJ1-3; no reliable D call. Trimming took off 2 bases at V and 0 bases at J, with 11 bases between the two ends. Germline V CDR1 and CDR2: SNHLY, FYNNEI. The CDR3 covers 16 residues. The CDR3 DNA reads TGTGCCAGCAGTGAACGTTTACGGGACTCTGGAAACACCATATATTTT. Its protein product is CASSERLRDSGNTIYF.